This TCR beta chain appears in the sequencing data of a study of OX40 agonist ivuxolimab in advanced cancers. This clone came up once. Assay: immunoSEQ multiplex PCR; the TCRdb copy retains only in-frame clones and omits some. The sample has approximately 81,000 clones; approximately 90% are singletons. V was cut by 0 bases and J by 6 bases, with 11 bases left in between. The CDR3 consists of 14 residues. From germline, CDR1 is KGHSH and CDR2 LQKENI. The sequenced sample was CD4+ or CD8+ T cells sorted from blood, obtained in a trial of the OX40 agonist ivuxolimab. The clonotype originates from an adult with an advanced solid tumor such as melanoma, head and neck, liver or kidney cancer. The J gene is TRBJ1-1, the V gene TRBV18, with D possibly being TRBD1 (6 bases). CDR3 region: CASSPPGGASEAFF. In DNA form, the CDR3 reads TGTGCCAGCTCACCACCGGGGGGGGCGTCTGAAGCTTTCTTT.